Here is one TCR beta chain with its context. PCR primers comprised 60 Vbeta and 13 Jbeta primers. TCRdb keeps only in-frame clones here, not all; method: immunoSEQ multiplex PCR. Counted here are roughly 92,000 clones, around 80% occurring once; the ten biggest clones make up around 23%. The sample belongs to a study of cytomegalovirus exposure and HLA in healthy donors. The sequence was collected from a woman in her forties or fifties in good health and CMV-seropositive. Source material: PBMCs.

The CDR3 loop is CASRDGQGYEKLFF. The CDR3 DNA follows: TGTGCCAGCAGAGACGGACAGGGTTACGAAAAACTGTTTTTT. The genes are TRBV2 and TRBJ1-4, with 8 bases fitting TRBD1. Unmatched junction bases numbered 8, after V lost 6 bases and J lost 8 bases. The CDR3 totals 14 residues. Germline V gene sequence: CDR1 SNHLY, CDR2 FYNNEI.